This passage covers 29 T cell receptor beta chains from one sample sequenced in a study of T cells after yellow fever vaccination. Each CDR3 protein is one row after TCRdb ran MiXCR on the 5' RACE reads. The table includes more than 300,000 distinct CDR3 sequences, around 7.3% detected once. Source: PBMCs, taken more than 35 days after the first yellow fever vaccination. The receptor source for this set is a man between 18 and 29 years old who received the YFV17D yellow fever vaccine.

This clonotype turned up a few times. The genes are TRBV4-2 and TRBJ1-2; 7 nucleotides match TRBD1. This CDR3 has 12 residues. The germline CDR1 and CDR2 sequences are LGHNA and YNFKEQ. The V and J ends lost 5 bases and 8 bases, in that order; junction bases with no gene match: 5. The CDR3 region has the DNA TGTGCCAGCAGCGCAGACAGGGAAGGCTACACCTTC. Translation gives CASSADREGYTF.

In the case of this clonotype: A much bigger clone sits one base away, suggesting this may be a read error. V is TRBV20-1 and J is TRBJ2-3; D not certain. Germline V lookup: CDR1 DFQATT, CDR2 SNEGSKA (reference sequence). CDR3 length: 16 amino acids. This CDR3 is CSARDVGHLSTDTQDF. As DNA, the CDR3 is TGCAGTGCTAGAGATGTCGGGCATCTCAGCACAGATACGCAGGATTTT.

The sample holds many counts of this clonotype. The chain has TRBV25-1 and TRBJ1-1; no reliable D call. The CDR3 extends over 11 amino acids. The V gene's germline CDR1 is MGHDK and CDR2 SYGVNS. V was clipped by 4 bases and J by 9 bases, with 9 bases between them. The CDR3 sequence is CASSGARKAFF. The DNA for the CDR3 is TGTGCCAGCAGTGGGGCCCGGAAAGCTTTCTTT. The full variable domain, its missing parts supplied by reference TRBV25-1 and TRBJ1-1, is EADIYQTPRYLVIGTGKKITLECSQTMGHDKMYWYQQDPGMELHLIHYSYGVNSTEKGDLSSESTVSRIRTEHFPLTLESARPSHTSQYLCASSGARKAFFGQGTRLTVV.

Many counts were recorded for this clonotype. This chain connects TRBV25-1 to TRBJ2-1; D gene unclear. V was cut by 2 bases and J by 6 bases, with 11 bases left in between. CDR1 MGHDK and CDR2 SYGVNS come from the germline V gene. The CDR3 has 14 amino acids. CDR3 sequence: CASSEARKTNEQFF. DNA of the CDR3: TGTGCCAGCAGTGAAGCGAGGAAGACCAATGAGCAGTTCTTC.

This clonotype was observed a few times. This sequence joins TRBV6-2 or TRBV6-3 and TRBJ2-5; 13 bases fit TRBD2. Losses at the gene ends were 4 bases for V and 7 bases for J; bases not matched to a gene: 12. The germline CDR1 and CDR2 sequences are MNHEY and SVGEGT. The CDR3 extends over 17 amino acids. The CDR3 sequence: CASSSRGLAGSRMTQYF. The CDR3 DNA follows: TGTGCCAGCAGTTCCCGGGGACTAGCGGGATCGAGGATGACCCAGTACTTC.

This clonotype was seen a few times. The chain carries TRBV12-3 or TRBV12-4 and TRBJ2-5; D unresolved. Trimming removed 2 bases from V and 4 bases from J, with 8 bases in between. This CDR3 region has 13 residues. The CDR3 DNA reads as TGTGCCAGCAGTTTAATGGTGCGAGAGACCCAGTACTTC. Its protein product is CASSLMVRETQYF.

There are a few counts of this clonotype. The rearrangement links TRBV3-1 to TRBJ2-2, with D hard to call. The V end was cut by 2 bases, the J end by 7 bases, with 8 bases between. There are 13 residues in the CDR3. The germline V gene has CDR1 LGHDT and CDR2 YNNKEL (reference sequence). DNA of the CDR3: TGTGCCAGCAGCCAACGAAGAGGCGGGGAGCTGTTTTTT. This codes for CASSQRRGGELFF. Together with reference TRBV3-1 and TRBJ2-2, the CDR3 gives the full variable domain: DTAVSQTPKYLVTQMGNDKSIKCEQNLGHDTMYWYKQDSKKFLKIMFSYNNKELIINETVPNRFSPKSPDKAHLNLHINSLELGDSAVYFCASSQRRGGELFFGEGSRLTVL.

The CDR3 nucleotides are TGTGCCACGAACGATGACTACGAGCAGTACGTC. Translating gives CATNDDYEQYV. This chain links TRBV6-2 or TRBV6-3 with TRBJ2-7; the D is unclear. Germline V lookup: CDR1 MNHEY, CDR2 SVGEGT. V was pared by 10 bases and J by 3 bases, with 10 bases between. This CDR3 comprises 11 residues.

This chain links TRBV20-1 with TRBJ1-3; D unresolved. The CDR3 is 11 residues long. Germline V gene data show CDR1 as DFQATT and CDR2 as SNEGSKA (reference sequence). Trimming pared 4 bases from V and 6 bases from J, leaving 7 bases between. The CDR3 reads CSAIWENTIYF. The CDR3 DNA is TGCAGTGCTATTTGGGAAAACACCATATATTTT.

This clonotype appeared a few times. The chain joins TRBV15 to TRBJ2-7; D is unresolved. The germline CDR1 and CDR2 sequences are LNHNV and YYDKDF (reference sequence). This CDR3 spans 14 amino acids. The germline V and J ends were trimmed by 0 bases and 6 bases, with 12 bases remaining between them. CDR3 sequence reads: CATSRDWSGPEQYF. The CDR3 region has the DNA TGTGCCACCAGCAGAGATTGGAGTGGGCCCGAGCAGTACTTC. The whole variable domain, remainder taken from reference TRBV15 and TRBJ2-7, is DAMVIQNPRYQVTQFGKPVTLSCSQTLNHNVMYWYQQKSSQAPKLLFHYYDKDFNNEADTPDNFQSRRPNTSFCFLDIRSPGLGDTAMYLCATSRDWSGPEQYFGPGTRLTVT.

This clonotype was observed a few times. The chain uses TRBV24-1 and TRBJ2-3; D remains ambiguous. The CDR3 contains 15 residues. V lost 4 bases and J lost 0, with 10 bases in between. CDR1 is KGHDR, CDR2 SFDVKD, per germline. The CDR3 sequence is CATSDPAGSTDTQYF. The CDR3 DNA follows: TGTGCCACCAGTGACCCGGCCGGAAGCACAGATACGCAGTATTTT.

This chain links TRBV5-4 with TRBJ1-1; perhaps TRBD1 as D (5 bases). The germline V and J ends were trimmed by 4 bases and 5 bases, with 18 bases remaining between them. The germline V gene encodes CDR1 SGHNT and CDR2 YYREEE (reference sequence). This CDR3 has 15 amino acids. The CDR3 protein is CASSALQEGRTEAFF. The CDR3 coding sequence is TGTGCCAGCAGCGCATTACAGGAAGGGAGGACTGAAGCTTTCTTT.

This clonotype was seen more than once but under ten times. J is TRBJ2-5 and V is TRBV11-2; 13 bases map to TRBD2. V shed 5 bases and J 0 bases; nucleotides not matched to a gene: 6. CDR3 length equals 17 residues. Germline loops: CDR1 SGHAT, CDR2 FQNNGV. CDR3 amino acids: CASSLGLAGEHQETQYF. The CDR3 DNA is TGTGCCAGCAGCCTAGGACTAGCGGGGGAACACCAAGAGACCCAGTACTTC.

This clonotype has ten or more counts. V gene TRBV9 combines with J gene TRBJ2-3; D is undetermined. This CDR3 is 13 amino acids long. Germline values: CDR1 SGDLS, CDR2 YYNGEE. Deletions cut 4 bases from V and 6 bases from J, with 12 bases between. CDR3 sequence reads: CASSQDWVDTQYF. The CDR3 DNA follows: TGTGCCAGCAGCCAAGACTGGGTTGATACGCAGTATTTT. Full variable domain (remainder filled in from reference TRBV9 and TRBJ2-3): DSGVTQTPKHLITATGQRVTLRCSPRSGDLSVYWYQQSLDQGLQFLIQYYNGEERAKGNILERFSAQQFPDLHSELNLSSLELGDSALYFCASSQDWVDTQYFGPGTRLTVL.

With respect to this clonotype: It may be a read error: a sequence one base away is much more abundant. The chain joins TRBV5-1 to TRBJ2-5; the match to TRBD2 covers 9 bases. Germline V CDR1 and CDR2: SGHRS, YFSETQ. The CDR3 loop spans 16 amino acids. The V segment lost 1 base and the J segment 5 bases; nucleotides outside the gene matches: 9. The CDR3 DNA is TGCGCCAGCAGCTTGACCCTAGCGGGGAGTTCGGAGACCCAGTACTTC. Its translation: CASSLTLAGSSETQYF.

This clonotype came up many times. The rearrangement links TRBV7-6 to TRBJ1-3; D remains ambiguous. This CDR3 has 14 amino acids. Trimming took 5 bases from V and 4 from J, leaving 12 bases between them. Germline CDR1 reads SGHVS; CDR2 reads FNYEAQ. CDR3 loop: CASSTPAGGNTIYF. Here the CDR3 DNA reads TGTGCCAGCAGCACCCCCGCAGGAGGAAACACCATATATTTT. The full variable domain, completed using reference TRBV7-6 and TRBJ1-3, is GAGVSQSPRYKVTKRGQDVALRCDPISGHVSLYWYRQALGQGPEFLTYFNYEAQQDKSGLPNDRFSAERPEGSISTLTIQRTEQRDSAMYRCASSTPAGGNTIYFGEGSWLTVV.

The gene calls are TRBV5-6 and TRBJ1-6; tentative D call: TRBD1 (5 bases). V was cut by 6 bases and J by 13 bases, with 20 bases left in between. Germline lookup yields CDR1 SGHDT and CDR2 YYEEEE. The CDR3 length is 14 residues. The CDR3 nucleotides are TGTGCCAGCACCCACGGGACCCAATTCACCCCCCTCCACTTT. The encoded protein is CASTHGTQFTPLHF.

In its sample, this clonotype was seen many times. This chain joins TRBV10-3 and TRBJ2-3; TRBD2 aligns across 9 bases. The germline gives CDR1 ENHRY, CDR2 SYGVKD. The CDR3 extends over 17 amino acids. Germline trimming cut 3 bases from V and 1 base from J; bases unmatched to any gene: 8. CDR3 in DNA: TGTGCCATCAGTGACCCAAGCGCGGGGGGGGGCACAGATACGCAGTATTTT. Translation gives CAISDPSAGGGTDTQYF.

The rearrangement joins TRBV7-8 to TRBJ2-7; 7 nucleotides line up with TRBD2. The CDR3 loop spans 14 amino acids. From germline, CDR1 is SGHVS and CDR2 FQNEAQ. The V and J ends lost 5 bases and 1 base, in that order; junction bases with no gene match: 5. CDR3 nucleotides: TGTGCCAGCAGCAAGACCGGGGGGTCCTACGAGCAGTACGTC. Protein product: CASSKTGGSYEQYV.

This clonotype was counted only a few times. The chain employs TRBV7-9 and TRBJ1-5; maybe TRBD1 (6 bases). Trimming removed 3 bases at V and 3 bases at J, with 12 bases between. CDR3 size: 15 residues. CDR1 is SEHNR and CDR2 is FQNEAQ in the germline V gene (reference sequence). The CDR3 region is CASSFDRTFNQPQHF. The CDR3, as DNA: TGTGCCAGCAGCTTTGACAGGACCTTCAATCAGCCCCAGCATTTT.

This chain links TRBV7-9 with TRBJ2-7; weak D call: TRBD1 (6 bases). The germline CDR1 and CDR2 sequences are SEHNR and FQNEAQ (reference sequence). CDR3 size: 12 residues. V lost 6 bases and J 5 bases, leaving 11 bases between the germline ends. CDR3 in amino acids: CASRGRGHEQYF. CDR3 sequence (DNA): TGTGCCAGCAGGGGCAGGGGTCACGAGCAGTACTTC.

This clonotype was detected many times. The J gene is TRBJ1-1, the V gene TRBV11-2; the D gene is possibly TRBD1 (6 bases). V shed 0 bases and J shed 4 bases, with 9 bases lying between them. The germline V gene encodes CDR1 SGHAT and CDR2 FQNNGV. This CDR3 comprises 14 residues. In DNA, the CDR3 is TGTGCCAGCAGCTTAGAAGGGGGTGGCACTGAAGCTTTCTTT. Its translation is CASSLEGGGTEAFF.

This clonotype came up many times. This chain uses TRBV6-1 with TRBJ1-2; no clear D gene. The length of the CDR3 is 12 residues. Germline assignment: CDR1 MNHNS and CDR2 SASEGT. V shed 4 bases and J shed 2 bases, with 5 bases lying between them. The CDR3, as DNA: TGTGCCAGCAGTGTGGACAACTATGGCTACACCTTC. Translated: CASSVDNYGYTF.

This clonotype showed up just a few times. This rearrangement joins TRBV5-4 to TRBJ2-1; 11 bases agree with TRBD1. Germline trimming cut 1 base from V and 12 bases from J; bases unmatched to any gene: 6. The CDR3 contains 14 residues. Germline V CDR1 and CDR2: SGHNT, YYREEE (reference sequence). CDR3 bases: TGTGCCAGCAGCTTGTTTGGGACAGGGGGTCGGCAGTTCTTC. Translating gives CASSLFGTGGRQFF.

The chain couples TRBV19 to TRBJ2-1, with D maybe TRBD1 (6 bases). Trimming took off 1 base at V and 3 bases at J, with 10 bases between the two ends. This CDR3 has 15 amino acids. CDR1 and CDR2 from the germline V gene are LNHDA and SQIVND (reference sequence). The CDR3, as DNA: TGTGCCAGTAGTATAGGTGGGACAATCTACAATGAGCAGTTCTTC. This translates into CASSIGGTIYNEQFF.

There are a few counts of this clonotype. The chain joins TRBV24-1 to TRBJ1-2, with D perhaps matching TRBD1 (5 bases). CDR3 length: 15 residues. Germline V gives CDR1 KGHDR, CDR2 SFDVKD. The V end was cut by 6 bases, the J end by 2 bases, with 15 bases between. The CDR3 DNA follows: TGTGCCACCAGTCCCACACATGGGGGGAACTATGGCTACACCTTC. Translation: CATSPTHGGNYGYTF.

This clonotype was counted ten times or more. This chain links TRBV4-3 with TRBJ2-2; D possibly corresponds to TRBD1 (6 bases). The CDR3 sequence is 18 residues long. V was cut by 0 bases and J by 6 bases, with 20 bases left in between. Germline CDR1 reads LGHNA; CDR2 reads YSLEER. The CDR3 reads CASSQDGVRVRGAGELFF. As DNA, the CDR3 is TGCGCCAGCAGCCAAGATGGGGTGCGGGTCAGGGGAGCCGGGGAGCTGTTTTTT.

This clonotype was counted ten times or more. The DNA of the CDR3 is TGTGCCAGCAGCTCGACTAGAGACAATGAGCAGTTCTTC. Translated: CASSSTRDNEQFF. This chain links TRBV7-2 with TRBJ2-1; D perhaps matches TRBD2 (6 bases). Trimming removed 4 bases from V and 5 bases from J, with 9 bases in between. CDR1 and CDR2 (germline): SGHTA, FQGNSA. This CDR3 has 13 residues.

This clonotype was seen at least ten times. V gene TRBV5-1 combines with J gene TRBJ2-1; 7 bases line up with TRBD1. The germline CDR1 and CDR2 sequences are SGHRS and YFSETQ. CDR3 length: 16 amino acids. Germline trimming cut 4 bases from V and 4 bases from J; bases unmatched to any gene: 11. CDR3 region: CASSPLGGQIYNEQFF. CDR3 coding DNA: TGCGCCAGCAGCCCGCTAGGGGGACAGATTTACAATGAGCAGTTCTTC.